This TCR beta chain was retrieved from a study of T cell responses to AZD1222 COVID-19 vaccine. The J segment lost 7 bases and the V segment lost 7 bases, leaving 8 bases of the junction unmatched. Germline values: CDR1 SNHLY, CDR2 FYNNEI. CDR3 length: 13 residues. Profiled with immunoSEQ multiplex PCR; TCRdb holds only in-frame clones, not every one. This sample carries fewer than 90,000 clones, just over 90% of them seen once, and the ten largest clones take 11%. In this sample, this clone turned up a few times. Its antigen is currently unknown. Points from the study as a whole: Spike-specific TCR breadth and depth grew following two AZD1222 doses.

Sample: peripheral blood, taken 28 days after the second AZD1222 dose. The rearrangement joins TRBV2 to TRBJ1-1, with 8 nucleotides matching TRBD1. This sequence originates from an adult who received the AZD1222 COVID-19 vaccine. The CDR3 loop reads CASNRATGDEAFF. CDR3 coding DNA: TGTGCCAGCAATCGGGCGACAGGGGATGAAGCTTTCTTT.